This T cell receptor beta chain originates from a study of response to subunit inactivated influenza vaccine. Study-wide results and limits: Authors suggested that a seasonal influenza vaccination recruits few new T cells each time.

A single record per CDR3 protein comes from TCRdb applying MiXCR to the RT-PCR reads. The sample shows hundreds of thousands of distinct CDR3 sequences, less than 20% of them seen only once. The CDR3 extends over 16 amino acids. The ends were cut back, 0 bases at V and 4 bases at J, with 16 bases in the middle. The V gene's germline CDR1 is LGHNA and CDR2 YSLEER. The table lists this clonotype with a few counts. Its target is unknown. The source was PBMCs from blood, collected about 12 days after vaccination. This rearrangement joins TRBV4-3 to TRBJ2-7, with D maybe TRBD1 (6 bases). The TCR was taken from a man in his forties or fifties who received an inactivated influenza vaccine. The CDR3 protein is CASSQEDTGTIYEQYF. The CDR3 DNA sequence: TGCGCCAGCAGCCAAGAGGACACCGGGACAATTTACGAGCAGTACTTC.